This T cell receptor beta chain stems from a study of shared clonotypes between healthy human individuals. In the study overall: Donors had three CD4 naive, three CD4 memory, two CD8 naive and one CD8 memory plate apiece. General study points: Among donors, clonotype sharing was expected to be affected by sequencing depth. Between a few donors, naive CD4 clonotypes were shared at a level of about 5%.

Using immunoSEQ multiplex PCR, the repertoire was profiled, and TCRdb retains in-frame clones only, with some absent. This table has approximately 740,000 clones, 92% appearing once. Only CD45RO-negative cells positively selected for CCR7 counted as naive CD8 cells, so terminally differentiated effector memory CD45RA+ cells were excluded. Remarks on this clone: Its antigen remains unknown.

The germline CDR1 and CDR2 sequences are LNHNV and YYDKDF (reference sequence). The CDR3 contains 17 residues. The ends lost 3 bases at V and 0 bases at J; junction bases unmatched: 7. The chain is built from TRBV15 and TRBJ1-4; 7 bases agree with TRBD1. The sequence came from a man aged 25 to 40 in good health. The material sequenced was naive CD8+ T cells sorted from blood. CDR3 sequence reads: CATSRTGSFATNEKLFF. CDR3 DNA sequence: TGTGCCACCAGCAGGACAGGGTCCTTCGCAACTAATGAAAAACTGTTTTTT.